Listed here is a single T cell receptor beta chain. The data were obtained in a study of blood T cell repertoires in COVID-19. About the study: The origin of the acute and convalescent COVID-19 samples was the United States, Italy and Spain. PBMCs, B-cell-depleted T cells, or T cells provided the cDNA or gDNA that made up the material.

V dropped 3 bases and J dropped 0 bases, with 5 bases sitting between them. Germline V gives CDR1 GTSNPN, CDR2 SVGIG (reference sequence). This CDR3 is 12 amino acids long. How the authors handled the data: Estimates of nucleated cell counts were drawn from the amplification of reference gene primers. Clones were sequenced by immunoSEQ multiplex PCR, and TCRdb holds only the in-frame ones, with some missing. From that table come the V and J calls and clone size; the DNA was used to work out D and trimming. Counted here are about 370,000 clones, nearly 90% occurring once; the ten biggest clones make up about 6.8%.

Sequenced input: peripheral blood. The chain is built from TRBV30 and TRBJ1-1; D gene unclear. This sequence originates from a man between 18 and 29 years old with active or convalescent COVID-19. CDR3 loop: CAWSHMNTEAFF. The CDR3 coding sequence is TGTGCCTGGAGCCACATGAACACTGAAGCTTTCTTT.